These 10 T cell receptor beta chains were all obtained from the same sample, sequenced in a study of blood T cell repertoires in COVID-19. Method: immunoSEQ multiplex PCR; TCRdb's copy keeps in-frame clones and lacks some. This table has 130,000 to 150,000 clones, roughly 90% appearing once. Input material: peripheral blood. These receptors all come from a human donor in a cohort sampled during active COVID-19.

The chain links TRBV19 to TRBJ1-2; D gene unclear. This CDR3 contains 12 residues. Germline values: CDR1 LNHDA, CDR2 SQIVND (reference sequence). V was cut by 5 bases and J by 10 bases, with 14 bases left in between. This chain's CDR3 is CASSLTPEYYTF. Here the CDR3 DNA reads TGTGCCAGTAGTCTCACCCCAGAATACTACACCTTC.

This rearrangement joins TRBV27 to TRBJ2-5; 7 bases align to TRBD1. V shed 5 bases, J shed 5 bases, and the junction held 5 bases outside the gene matches. The CDR3 length is 13 residues. Germline V gene data show CDR1 as MNHEY and CDR2 as SMNVEV (reference sequence). Here the CDR3 reads CASSRYRGETQYF. DNA of the CDR3: TGTGCCAGCAGTCGATACAGGGGTGAGACCCAGTACTTC.

The chain recombines TRBV6-2 or TRBV6-3 with TRBJ2-2; D unclear. The CDR3 length is 14 residues. V was cut by 6 bases and J by 0 bases, with 8 bases left in between. Germline V gives CDR1 MNHEY, CDR2 SVGEGT. The DNA of the CDR3 is TGTGCCAGCAGCCGGTCGGCGAACACCGGGGAGCTGTTTTTT. Residues: CASSRSANTGELFF.

The chain recombines TRBV30 with TRBJ1-5; no reliable D call. In germline, CDR1 is GTSNPN, CDR2 SVGIG (reference sequence). V was clipped by 2 bases and J by 6 bases, with 14 bases between them. This CDR3 is built from 14 residues. DNA for the CDR3: TGTGCCTGGAGTCATACCCTGGAGGCTCAGCCCCAGCATTTT. It is translated as CAWSHTLEAQPQHF.

The rearrangement links TRBV11-1 to TRBJ2-3; D ambiguous. The V end lost 5 bases, the J end lost 5 bases, and 5 bases lay between the germline ends. The V gene's germline CDR1 is SGHAT and CDR2 FQDESV (reference sequence). CDR3 length equals 11 residues. DNA for the CDR3: TGTGCCAGCAGCCTTAAAGATACGCAGTATTTT. It codes for CASSLKDTQYF.

A single count supports this clone. The chain links TRBV10-2 to TRBJ2-7, with 7 positions matching TRBD1. The CDR3 totals 16 residues. V lost 3 bases and J lost 1; bases outside the gene matches: 9. Germline V lookup: CDR1 WSHSY, CDR2 SAAADI. The CDR3 is CASSDPGQKGSYEQYF. Here the CDR3 DNA reads TGCGCCAGCAGTGACCCGGGACAGAAAGGATCCTACGAGCAGTACTTC.

The genes are TRBV4-1 and TRBJ2-1; no clear D gene. This CDR3 region has 14 residues. Germline V CDR1 and CDR2: MGHRA, YSYEKL. Between the trimmed V and J ends, which lost 1 base and 3 bases, there was a span of 7 bases. DNA of the CDR3: TGCGCCAGCAGCCAAGCGTTCCGCTACAATGAGCAGTTCTTC. Translating gives CASSQAFRYNEQFF.

The chain joins TRBV7-9 to TRBJ1-5; D is possibly TRBD1 (6 bases). This CDR3 is 14 amino acids long. Trimming left V 5 bases short and J 5 bases short, with 13 bases between. Germline lookup yields CDR1 SEHNR and CDR2 FQNEAQ (reference sequence). CDR3: CASSVGGVYQPQHF. CDR3 in DNA: TGTGCCAGCAGCGTAGGGGGGGTTTATCAGCCCCAGCATTTT.

The V and J genes are TRBV18 and TRBJ2-3; 12 nucleotides line up with TRBD2. The CDR3 runs to 17 residues. Germline V gene data show CDR1 as KGHSH and CDR2 as LQKENI. J gave up 5 bases and V 3 bases, and 9 bases lay outside the gene matches. CDR3: CASSPTLAGGRLDTQYF. The CDR3 DNA follows: TGTGCCAGCTCACCGACCCTAGCGGGGGGGCGATTAGATACGCAGTATTTT.

The gene calls are TRBV7-2 and TRBJ2-7; 9 nucleotides match TRBD2. CDR1 SGHTA and CDR2 FQGNSA come from the germline V gene. The V and J ends lost 3 bases and 3 bases, in that order; junction bases with no gene match: 6. The CDR3 is 15 amino acids. The CDR3 spells CASSFGAGGLYEQYF. CDR3 in DNA: TGTGCCAGCAGCTTCGGGGCGGGGGGGCTCTACGAGCAGTACTTC.